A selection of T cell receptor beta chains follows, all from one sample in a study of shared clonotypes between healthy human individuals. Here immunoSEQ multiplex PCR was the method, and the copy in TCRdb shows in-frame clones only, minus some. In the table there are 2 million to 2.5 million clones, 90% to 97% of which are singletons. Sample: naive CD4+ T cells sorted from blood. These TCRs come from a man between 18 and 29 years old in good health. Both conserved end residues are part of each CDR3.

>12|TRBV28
CASSSPGQKAFF
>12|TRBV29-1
CSVESFGDEQFF
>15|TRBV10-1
CASSDSPAGAYEQYF
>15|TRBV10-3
CAISEFGVMNTEAFF
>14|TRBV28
CASSFVRQGGGYTF
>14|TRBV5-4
CASSLDSPPETQYF
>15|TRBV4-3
CASSQEAGSNYEQYF
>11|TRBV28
CASSGKRAENF
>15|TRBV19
CASSKEGISGNTIYF
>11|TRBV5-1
CASSLNYEQYF
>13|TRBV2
CASSIVQWAEAFF
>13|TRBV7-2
CASSSGGTGGYTF
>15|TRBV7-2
CASSSFWTSGRTQYF
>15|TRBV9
CASSVEARGLSPLHF
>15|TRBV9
CASSPGTSGSNEQFF
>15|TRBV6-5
CASSKNSGGADTQYF
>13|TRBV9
CASSVGSKETQYF
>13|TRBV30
CAEATGLNRGQFF
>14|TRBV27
CASGQRTGNYGYTF
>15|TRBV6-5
CASSYSIPGGYEQYF
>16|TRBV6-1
CASSAKGDRGNTEAFF
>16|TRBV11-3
CASSLDDRGSYNEQFF
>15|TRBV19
CASRTGISNTGELFF
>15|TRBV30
CAWSAHRVPNTEAFF
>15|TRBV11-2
CASSLYRAGGETQYF
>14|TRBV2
CASSRQGSNTEAFF
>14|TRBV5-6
CASSFGQGDTEAFF
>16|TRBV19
CASSTPRDVSNQPQHF
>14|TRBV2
CASTQGSQGAIQYF
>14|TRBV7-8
CASSLAASRTEAFF
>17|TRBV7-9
CASSFAPLAEGTDTQYF
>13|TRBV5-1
CASSETSAGELFF
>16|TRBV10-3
CAIQKYQTGTANGYTF
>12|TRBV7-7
CASSSGANVLTF
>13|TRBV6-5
CASRGPNNSPLHF
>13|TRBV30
CAWKEVPYNEQFF
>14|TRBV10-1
CASSEGTPANIQYF
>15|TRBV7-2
CASSSLQGGMDGYTF
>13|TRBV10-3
CAISESANYGYTF
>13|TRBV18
CASSPGTDYGYTF
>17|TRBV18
CASSPLQGALGPYGYTF
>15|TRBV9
CASSVEGIRIDEQFF
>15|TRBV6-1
CASSDGRDRKDTQYF
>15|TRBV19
CASSITGKKRNTIYF
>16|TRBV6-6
CASRVEGARSNQPQHF
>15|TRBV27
CASSFGGREVDTQYF
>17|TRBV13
CASSPRRLAGIQETQYF
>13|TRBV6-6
CASGDRDGTEAFF
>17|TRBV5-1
CASSLGTGASYNSPLHF
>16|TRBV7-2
CASSLVSGSGSYEQYF
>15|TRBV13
CASSPGQLDNEKLFF
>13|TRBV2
CASSVLLQETQYF
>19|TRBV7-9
CASRNPRGLPRVGNQPQHF
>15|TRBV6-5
CASSPTGDNNSPLHF
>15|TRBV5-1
CASSDRSSVAYEQYF
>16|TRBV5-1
CASSLEVQGNTGELFF
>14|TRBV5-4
CASSPPGLQETQYF
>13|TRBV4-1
CASSLGYQETQYF
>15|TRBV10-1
CASSEVNRRKRIQYF